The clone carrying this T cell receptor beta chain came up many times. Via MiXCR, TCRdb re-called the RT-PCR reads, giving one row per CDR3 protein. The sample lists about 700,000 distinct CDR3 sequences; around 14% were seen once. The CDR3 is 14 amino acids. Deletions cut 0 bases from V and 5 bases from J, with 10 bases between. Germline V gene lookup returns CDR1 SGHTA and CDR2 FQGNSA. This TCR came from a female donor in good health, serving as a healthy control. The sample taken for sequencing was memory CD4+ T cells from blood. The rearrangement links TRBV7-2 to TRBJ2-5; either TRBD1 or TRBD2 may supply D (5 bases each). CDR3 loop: CASSLAGDAETQYF. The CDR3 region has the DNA TGTGCCAGCAGCTTAGCAGGGGACGCCGAGACCCAGTACTTC.